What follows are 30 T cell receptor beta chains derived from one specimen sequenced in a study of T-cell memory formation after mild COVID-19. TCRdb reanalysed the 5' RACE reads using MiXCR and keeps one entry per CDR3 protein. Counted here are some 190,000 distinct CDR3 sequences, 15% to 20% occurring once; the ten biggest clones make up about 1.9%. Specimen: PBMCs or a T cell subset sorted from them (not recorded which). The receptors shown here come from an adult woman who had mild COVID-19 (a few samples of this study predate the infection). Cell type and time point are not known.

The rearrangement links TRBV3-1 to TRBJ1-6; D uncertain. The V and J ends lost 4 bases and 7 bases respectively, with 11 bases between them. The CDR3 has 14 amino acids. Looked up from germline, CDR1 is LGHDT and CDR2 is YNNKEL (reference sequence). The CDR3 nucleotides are TGTGCCAGCAGCCCTGGGCCTACCAATTCACCCCTCCACTTT. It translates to CASSPGPTNSPLHF.

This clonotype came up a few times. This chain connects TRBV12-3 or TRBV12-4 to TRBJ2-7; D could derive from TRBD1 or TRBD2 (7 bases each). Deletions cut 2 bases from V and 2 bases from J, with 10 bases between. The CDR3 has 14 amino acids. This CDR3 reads CASSLQGGAYEQYF. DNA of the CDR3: TGTGCCAGCAGTTTACAGGGGGGGGCCTACGAGCAGTACTTC.

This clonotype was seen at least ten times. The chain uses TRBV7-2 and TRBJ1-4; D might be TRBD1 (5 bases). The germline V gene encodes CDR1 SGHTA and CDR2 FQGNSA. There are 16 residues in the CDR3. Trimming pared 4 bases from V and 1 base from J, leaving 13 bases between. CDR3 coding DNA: TGTGCCAGCAGCTGGAGCTCGGGGGGAACTAATGAAAAACTGTTTTTT. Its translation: CASSWSSGGTNEKLFF.

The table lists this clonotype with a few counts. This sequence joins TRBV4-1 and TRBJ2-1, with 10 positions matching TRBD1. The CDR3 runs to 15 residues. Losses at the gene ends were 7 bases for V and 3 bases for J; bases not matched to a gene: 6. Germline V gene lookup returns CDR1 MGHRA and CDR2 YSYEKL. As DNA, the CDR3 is TGCGCCAGCATTGCGGGACAGGGGCTCTACAATGAGCAGTTCTTC. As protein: CASIAGQGLYNEQFF.

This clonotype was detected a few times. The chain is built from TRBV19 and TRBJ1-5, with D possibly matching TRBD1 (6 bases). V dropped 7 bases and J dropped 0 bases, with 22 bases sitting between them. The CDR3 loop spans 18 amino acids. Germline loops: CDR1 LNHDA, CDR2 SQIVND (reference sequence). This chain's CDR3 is CASKGDIQGPFSNQPQHF. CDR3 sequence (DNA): TGTGCCAGTAAGGGGGACATTCAGGGCCCCTTTAGCAATCAGCCCCAGCATTTT. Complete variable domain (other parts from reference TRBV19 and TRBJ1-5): DGGITQSPKYLFRKEGQNVTLSCEQNLNHDAMYWYRQDPGQGLRLIYYSQIVNDFQKGDIAEGYSVSREKKESFPLTVTSAQKNPTAFYLCASKGDIQGPFSNQPQHFGDGTRLSIL.

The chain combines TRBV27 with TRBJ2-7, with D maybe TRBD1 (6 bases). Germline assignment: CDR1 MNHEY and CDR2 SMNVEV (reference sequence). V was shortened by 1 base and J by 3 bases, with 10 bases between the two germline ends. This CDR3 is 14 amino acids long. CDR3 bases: TGTGCCAGCAGTTTATTAGGGGGAGTCTACGAGCAGTACTTC. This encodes CASSLLGGVYEQYF.

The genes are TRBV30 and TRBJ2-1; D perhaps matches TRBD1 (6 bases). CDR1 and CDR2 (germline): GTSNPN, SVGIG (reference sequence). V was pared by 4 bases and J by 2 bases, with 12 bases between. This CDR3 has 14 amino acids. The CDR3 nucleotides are TGTGCCTGGACGTGGGGGCGGACCTACAATGAGCAGTTCTTC. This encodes CAWTWGRTYNEQFF.

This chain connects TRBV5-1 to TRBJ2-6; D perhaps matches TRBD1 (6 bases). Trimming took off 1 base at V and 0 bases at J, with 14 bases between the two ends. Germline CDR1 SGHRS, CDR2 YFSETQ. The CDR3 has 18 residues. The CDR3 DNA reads TGCGCCAGCAGCTTGAGAACAGGGACCCTCTCTGGGGCCAACGTCCTGACTTTC. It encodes CASSLRTGTLSGANVLTF.

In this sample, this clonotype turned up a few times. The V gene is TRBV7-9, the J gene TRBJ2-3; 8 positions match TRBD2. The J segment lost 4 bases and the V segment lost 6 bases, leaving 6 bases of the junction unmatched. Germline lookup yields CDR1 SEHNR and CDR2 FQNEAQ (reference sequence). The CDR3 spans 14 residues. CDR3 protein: CASRSGGGPDTQYF. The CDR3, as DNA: TGTGCCAGCAGGTCCGGGGGGGGCCCAGATACGCAGTATTTT.

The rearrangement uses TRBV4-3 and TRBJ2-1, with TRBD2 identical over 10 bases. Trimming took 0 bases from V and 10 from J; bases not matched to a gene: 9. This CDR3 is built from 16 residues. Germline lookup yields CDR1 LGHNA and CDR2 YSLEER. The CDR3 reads CASSQDNTPSGREQFF. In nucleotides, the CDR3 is TGCGCCAGCAGCCAAGACAATACACCTAGCGGGAGAGAGCAGTTCTTC.

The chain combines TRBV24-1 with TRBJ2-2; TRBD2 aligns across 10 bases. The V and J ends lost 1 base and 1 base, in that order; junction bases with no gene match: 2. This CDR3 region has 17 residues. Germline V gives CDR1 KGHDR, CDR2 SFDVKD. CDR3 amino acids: CATSDLSGRENTGELFF. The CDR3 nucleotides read TGTGCCACCAGTGATTTAAGCGGGAGGGAGAACACCGGGGAGCTGTTTTTT.

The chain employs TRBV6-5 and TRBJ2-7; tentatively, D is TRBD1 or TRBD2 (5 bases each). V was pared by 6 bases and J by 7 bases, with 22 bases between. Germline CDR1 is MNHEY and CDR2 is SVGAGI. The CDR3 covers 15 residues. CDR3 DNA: TGTGCCAGCAGCCCCCCGCCGTGGCAGGGAGCAGAGCAGTACTTC. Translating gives CASSPPPWQGAEQYF.

The CDR3 spells CASSSGQGVNEQFF. The CDR3 nucleotides are TGTGCCAGCAGCTCAGGACAGGGGGTAAATGAGCAGTTCTTC. The chain has TRBV11-3 and TRBJ2-1; 10 bases agree with TRBD1. The CDR3 contains 14 residues. Germline V gives CDR1 SGHNT, CDR2 YENEEA. Trimming at V came to 4 bases and at J to 7 bases, leaving 4 bases not matched to a gene.

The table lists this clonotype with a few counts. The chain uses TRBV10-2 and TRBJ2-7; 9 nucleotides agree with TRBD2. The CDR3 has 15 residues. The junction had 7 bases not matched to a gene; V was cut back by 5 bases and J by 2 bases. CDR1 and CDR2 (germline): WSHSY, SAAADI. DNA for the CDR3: TGCGCCAGCAGTTATCTAGCGGGAAATCCCTACGAGCAGTACTTC. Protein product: CASSYLAGNPYEQYF.

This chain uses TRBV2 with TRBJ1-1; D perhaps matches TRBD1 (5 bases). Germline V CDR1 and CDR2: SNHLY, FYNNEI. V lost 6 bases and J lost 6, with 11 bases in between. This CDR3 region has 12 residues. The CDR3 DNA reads TGTGCCAGCAGAAGGGGACCGGCTGAAGCTTTCTTT. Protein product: CASRRGPAEAFF.

The CDR3 DNA is TGTGCCAGCAGCTTAAGTGGGAGGACTGAAGCTTTCTTT. It encodes CASSLSGRTEAFF. The chain has TRBV7-3 and TRBJ1-1; D is undetermined. Trimming shortened V by 1 base and J by 5 bases, and 8 bases separated the two germline ends. This CDR3 is built from 13 residues. The germline CDR1 and CDR2 sequences are SGHTA and FQGTGA.

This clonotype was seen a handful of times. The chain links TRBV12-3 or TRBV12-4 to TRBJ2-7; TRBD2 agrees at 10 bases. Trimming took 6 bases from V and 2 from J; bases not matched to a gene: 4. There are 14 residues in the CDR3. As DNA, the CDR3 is TGTGCCAGCAGCTTTAGCGGGGGGCCCTACGAGCAGTACTTC. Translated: CASSFSGGPYEQYF.

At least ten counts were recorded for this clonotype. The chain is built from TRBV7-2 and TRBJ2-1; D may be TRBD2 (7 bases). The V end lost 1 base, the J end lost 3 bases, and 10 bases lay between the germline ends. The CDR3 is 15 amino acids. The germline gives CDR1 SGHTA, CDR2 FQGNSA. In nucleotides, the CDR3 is TGTGCCAGCAGCTTAGAAGCGGGACACTACAATGAGCAGTTCTTC. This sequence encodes CASSLEAGHYNEQFF.

The CDR3: CASSLGAVSETQYF. CDR3 coding DNA: TGTGCCAGCAGCTTAGGAGCGGTCTCGGAGACCCAGTACTTC. The V gene is TRBV7-2, the J gene TRBJ2-5; D might be TRBD2 (5 bases). The CDR3 has 14 residues. V gave up 1 base and J gave up 5 bases, with 11 bases separating them. Germline V gene sequence: CDR1 SGHTA, CDR2 FQGNSA.

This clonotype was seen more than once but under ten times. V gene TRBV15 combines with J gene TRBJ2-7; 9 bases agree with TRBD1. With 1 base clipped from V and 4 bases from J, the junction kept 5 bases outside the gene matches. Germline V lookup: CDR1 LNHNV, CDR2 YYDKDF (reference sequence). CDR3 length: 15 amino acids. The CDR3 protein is CATSRGLGQGYEQYF. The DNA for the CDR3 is TGTGCCACCAGCAGAGGGTTGGGACAGGGTTACGAGCAGTACTTC.

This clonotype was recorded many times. CDR3 DNA sequence: TGTGCCAGCAGCCGGAGCGGACTCCAAGAGACCCAGTACTTC. Residues: CASSRSGLQETQYF. The chain employs TRBV3-1 and TRBJ2-5; a possible D gene is TRBD2 (5 bases). Germline CDR1 and CDR2: LGHDT and YNNKEL (reference sequence). The V end lost 4 bases, the J end lost 1 base, and 10 bases lay between the germline ends. The CDR3 is 14 amino acids.

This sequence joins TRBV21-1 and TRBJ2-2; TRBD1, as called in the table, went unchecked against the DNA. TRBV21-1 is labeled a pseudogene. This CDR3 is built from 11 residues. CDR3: CANQGHGELFF. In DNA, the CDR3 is TGTGCCAACCAGGGTCACGGGGAGCTGTTTTTT.

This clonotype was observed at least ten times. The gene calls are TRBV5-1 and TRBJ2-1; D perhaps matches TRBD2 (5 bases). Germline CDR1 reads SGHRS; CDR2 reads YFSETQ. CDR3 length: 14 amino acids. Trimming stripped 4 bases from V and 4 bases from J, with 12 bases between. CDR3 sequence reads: CASSRGSRYNEQFF. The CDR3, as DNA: TGCGCCAGCAGCCGGGGTTCGAGGTACAATGAGCAGTTCTTC.

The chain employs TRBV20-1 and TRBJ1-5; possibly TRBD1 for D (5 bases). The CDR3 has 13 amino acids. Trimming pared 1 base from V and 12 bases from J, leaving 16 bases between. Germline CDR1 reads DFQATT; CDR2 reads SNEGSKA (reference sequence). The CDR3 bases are TGCAGTGCTAGAGGGTCTGCGGGGGATATCCAGCATTTT. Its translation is CSARGSAGDIQHF.

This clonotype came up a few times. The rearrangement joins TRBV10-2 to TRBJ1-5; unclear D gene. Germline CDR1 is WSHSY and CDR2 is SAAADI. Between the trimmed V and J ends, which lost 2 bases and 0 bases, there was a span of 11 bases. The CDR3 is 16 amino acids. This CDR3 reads CASSEGQVVSNQPQHF. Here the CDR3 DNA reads TGCGCCAGCAGTGAGGGGCAGGTAGTTAGCAATCAGCCCCAGCATTTT.

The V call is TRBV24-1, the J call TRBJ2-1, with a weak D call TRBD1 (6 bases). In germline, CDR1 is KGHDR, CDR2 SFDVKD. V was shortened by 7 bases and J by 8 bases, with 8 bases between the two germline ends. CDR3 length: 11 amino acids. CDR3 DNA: TGTGCCACCAGCCAGGGGTATGAGCAGTTCTTC. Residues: CATSQGYEQFF.

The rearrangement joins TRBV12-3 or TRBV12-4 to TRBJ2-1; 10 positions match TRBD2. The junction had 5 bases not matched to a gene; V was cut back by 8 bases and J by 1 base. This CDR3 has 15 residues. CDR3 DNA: TGTGCCAGCCAGGGACTAGCGCCATCCTACAATGAGCAGTTCTTC. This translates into CASQGLAPSYNEQFF.

CDR3 sequence reads: CASGLQKATQYF. The CDR3 DNA reads as TGTGCCAGCGGCCTACAGAAGGCGACCCAGTACTTC. The chain employs TRBV27 and TRBJ2-5; D unclear. V lost 8 bases and J lost 7, with 14 bases in between. CDR3 length: 12 amino acids. Per the germline V gene, CDR1 is MNHEY and CDR2 is SMNVEV (reference sequence).

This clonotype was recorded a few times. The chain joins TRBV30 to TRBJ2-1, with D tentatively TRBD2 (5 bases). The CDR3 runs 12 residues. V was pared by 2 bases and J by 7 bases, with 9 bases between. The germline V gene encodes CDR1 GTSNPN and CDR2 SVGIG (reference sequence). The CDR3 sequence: CAWSNPGNEQFF. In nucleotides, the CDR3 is TGTGCCTGGAGTAACCCGGGGAATGAGCAGTTCTTC.

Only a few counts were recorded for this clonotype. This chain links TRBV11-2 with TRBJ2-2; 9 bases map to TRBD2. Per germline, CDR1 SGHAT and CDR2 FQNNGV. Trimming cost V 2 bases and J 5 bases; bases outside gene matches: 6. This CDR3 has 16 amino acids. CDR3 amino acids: CASSLWSGGLTGELFF. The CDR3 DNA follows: TGTGCCAGCAGCTTATGGAGCGGGGGGTTGACCGGGGAGCTGTTTTTT.